The 24 T cell receptor beta chains below were found in one sample sequenced in a study of cytomegalovirus exposure and HLA in healthy donors. Use of 60 Vbeta and 13 Jbeta primers characterized the PCR. The table came from immunoSEQ multiplex PCR; TCRdb's copy has only in-frame clones and leaves some out. This sample has 130,000 or so clones; less than 80% occur once, and the top ten carry around 4.2%. The sequenced sample was PBMCs. These receptors were obtained from a middle-aged man in good health and CMV-seropositive.

The J gene is TRBJ1-4, the V gene TRBV7-9; the D gene is possibly TRBD1 (5 bases). The germline V and J ends were trimmed by 1 base and 2 bases, with 8 bases remaining between them. CDR1 and CDR2 from the germline V gene are SEHNR and FQNEAQ (reference sequence). This CDR3 region has 15 residues. CDR3 in amino acids: CASSLDGGTNEKLFF. CDR3 DNA sequence: TGTGCCAGCAGCTTAGATGGGGGGACTAATGAAAAACTGTTTTTT.

This clone was counted between two and nine times. The chain has TRBV2 and TRBJ2-7; tentative D call: TRBD1 (6 bases). The ends were cut back, 5 bases at V and 3 bases at J, with 20 bases in the middle. The CDR3 is 16 residues long. Germline loops: CDR1 SNHLY, CDR2 FYNNEI. This chain's CDR3 is CASSPRLGRTDYEQYF. CDR3 nucleotides: TGTGCCAGCAGTCCCCGGTTAGGCAGGACAGACTACGAGCAGTACTTC.

This clone has just a few counts. This rearrangement joins TRBV2 to TRBJ1-2, with 11 bases fitting TRBD1. Germline CDR1 and CDR2: SNHLY and FYNNEI. CDR3 length: 14 amino acids. The V and J ends lost 7 bases and 8 bases, in that order; junction bases with no gene match: 9. The CDR3 DNA reads TGTGCCAGCACCATGGACAGGGGGCTGAAAGGCTACACCTTC. Its translation: CASTMDRGLKGYTF.

V gene TRBV6-1 combines with J gene TRBJ2-1; 8 bases agree with TRBD1. V was clipped by 5 bases and J by 7 bases; unmatched bases: 10. The CDR3 extends over 15 amino acids. The V gene's germline CDR1 is MNHNS and CDR2 SASEGT. The CDR3 loop is CASSFRQGYRNEQFF. CDR3 DNA: TGTGCCAGCAGTTTCCGACAGGGGTATCGGAATGAGCAGTTCTTC.

This clone was found a few times. J is TRBJ1-1 and V is TRBV6-5; tentatively, D is TRBD1 (6 bases). CDR3 length: 12 residues. Trimming left V 6 bases short and J 10 bases short, with 15 bases between. Germline V lookup: CDR1 MNHEY, CDR2 SVGAGI. CDR3 nucleotide sequence: TGTGCCAGCAGCAAACTACAGGGCCGAGCTTTCTTT. The encoded protein is CASSKLQGRAFF.

The V call is TRBV6-1, the J call TRBJ1-1, with D possibly matching TRBD1 (5 bases). The V end was cut by 0 bases, the J end by 5 bases, with 10 bases between. The germline V gene encodes CDR1 MNHNS and CDR2 SASEGT. The CDR3 consists of 14 residues. In nucleotides, the CDR3 is TGTGCCAGCAGTGAAGCCGGGGGGGGAACTGAAGCTTTCTTT. Translating gives CASSEAGGGTEAFF.

V gene TRBV5-1 combines with J gene TRBJ1-1; 8 bases align to TRBD1. The CDR3 runs 13 residues. Germline CDR1 is SGHRS and CDR2 is YFSETQ. Trimming cost V 4 bases and J 6 bases; bases outside gene matches: 5. CDR3: CASSQGARAEAFF. The CDR3 DNA reads TGCGCCAGCAGCCAGGGGGCGAGGGCTGAAGCTTTCTTT.

The chain links TRBV7-9 to TRBJ2-5, with 9 bases identical to TRBD1. The J call may be mistaken, given a closer DNA end match to TRBJ2-7. The germline V gene has CDR1 SEHNR and CDR2 FQNEAQ (reference sequence). The CDR3 covers 16 residues. In nucleotides, the CDR3 is TGTGCCAGCAGCTTAATACCCGGACAGGGGAGCTACGAGCAGTACTTC. It yields the protein CASSLIPGQGSYEQYF.

The J gene is TRBJ2-2, the V gene TRBV11-2, with TRBD2 matching 8 bases. V lost 7 bases and J lost 0; bases outside the gene matches: 10. The CDR3 runs to 17 residues. Per germline, CDR1 SGHAT and CDR2 FQNNGV. The CDR3 is CASTYHGGAANTGELFF. CDR3 DNA: TGTGCCAGCACCTACCACGGGGGGGCAGCGAACACCGGGGAGCTGTTTTTT.

This clone has just a few counts. The gene calls are TRBV5-1 and TRBJ1-1, with D perhaps matching TRBD1 (5 bases). Deletions cut 0 bases from V and 1 base from J, with 7 bases between. The CDR3 loop spans 14 amino acids. CDR1 and CDR2 (germline): SGHRS, YFSETQ. CDR3 coding DNA: TGCGCCAGCAGCTTGGCCCAGGGGAACACTGAAGCTTTCTTT. Its protein is CASSLAQGNTEAFF.

The CDR3 nucleotides read TGTGCCAGCAGCGGACAGGAAAGAGGCTATGGCTACACCTTC. Its translation: CASSGQERGYGYTF. The chain is built from TRBV28 and TRBJ1-2; 7 nucleotides align to TRBD1. This CDR3 is built from 14 residues. Germline CDR1 is MDHEN and CDR2 is SYDVKM. J lost 4 bases, V lost 6 bases, and 8 bases had no gene match.

The chain uses TRBV5-4 and TRBJ2-7; 7 bases map to TRBD2. Losses at the gene ends were 0 bases for V and 3 bases for J; bases not matched to a gene: 9. Germline V gene lookup returns CDR1 SGHNT and CDR2 YYREEE (reference sequence). The CDR3 is made up of 16 amino acids. The CDR3 bases are TGTGCCAGCAGCTTGGGGGAGGGGCGCGATATCTACGAGCAGTACTTC. Translating it yields CASSLGEGRDIYEQYF.

The CDR3 spells CASSAGTSGYNEQFF. The CDR3 DNA reads TGTGCCAGCAGCGCCGGGACTAGCGGTTACAATGAGCAGTTCTTC. The chain joins TRBV9 to TRBJ2-1; 11 bases line up with TRBD2. The CDR3 is 15 residues long. V was pared by 3 bases and J by 4 bases, with 3 bases of the junction left unmatched. The germline gives CDR1 SGDLS, CDR2 YYNGEE.

This clone was found once. This chain uses TRBV7-8 with TRBJ2-1, with 8 nucleotides matching TRBD2. V was clipped by 3 bases and J by 7 bases; unmatched bases: 14. CDR3 size: 17 residues. Per the germline V gene, CDR1 is SGHVS and CDR2 is FQNEAQ. CDR3 amino acids: CASSFSRGGRTVNEQFF. CDR3 nucleotide sequence: TGTGCCAGCAGCTTCTCACGGGGGGGACGGACGGTGAATGAGCAGTTCTTC.

Only a few counts were recorded for this clone. This rearrangement joins TRBV6-1 to TRBJ2-3, with a possible D match to TRBD2 (5 bases). This CDR3 has 14 residues. The germline CDR1 and CDR2 sequences are MNHNS and SASEGT. Deletions cut 5 bases from V and 5 bases from J, with 14 bases between. The CDR3 DNA sequence: TGTGCCAGCAGTTCCCGATCACGGGGAGATACGCAGTATTTT. Translated, it gives CASSSRSRGDTQYF.

This clone was detected once. The chain carries TRBV4-3 and TRBJ2-1; D may be TRBD2 (7 bases). Germline assignment: CDR1 LGHNA and CDR2 YSLEER. This CDR3 spans 16 amino acids. V was shortened by 1 base and J by 3 bases, with 13 bases between the two germline ends. CDR3 in amino acids: CASSQGGGGFYNEQFF. The DNA for the CDR3 is TGCGCCAGCAGCCAAGGTGGGGGGGGCTTCTACAATGAGCAGTTCTTC.

This clone was seen only once. The chain joins TRBV2 to TRBJ1-5; 8 positions agree with TRBD1. V shed 6 bases and J 4 bases; nucleotides not matched to a gene: 5. The CDR3 has 14 residues. Germline V gene sequence: CDR1 SNHLY, CDR2 FYNNEI. The CDR3 protein is CASSGDRINQPQHF. Written as DNA, the CDR3 is TGTGCCAGCAGCGGGGACAGGATTAATCAGCCCCAGCATTTT. Combining the CDR3 with reference TRBV2 and TRBJ1-5 gives the whole variable domain EPEVTQTPSHQVTQMGQEVILRCVPISNHLYFYWYRQILGQKVEFLVSFYNNEISEKSEIFDDQFSVERPDGSNFTLKIRSTKLEDSAMYFCASSGDRINQPQHFGDGTRLSIL.

The chain's CDR3 is CSDQGQDTEAFF. The DNA for the CDR3 is TGCAGCGACCAGGGACAGGACACTGAAGCTTTCTTT. J is TRBJ1-1 and V is TRBV29-1, with 8 bases identical to TRBD1. This CDR3 is 12 amino acids long. The V and J ends lost 7 bases and 3 bases, in that order; junction bases with no gene match: 4. CDR1 and CDR2 (germline): SQVTM, ANQGSEA.

This clone has more than one count but fewer than ten. The chain carries TRBV6-5 and TRBJ1-2, with a weak D call TRBD1 (5 bases). Germline V lookup: CDR1 MNHEY, CDR2 SVGAGI. The ends were cut back, 6 bases at V and 5 bases at J, with 19 bases in the middle. The CDR3 consists of 15 residues. The CDR3 DNA follows: TGTGCCAGCAGACCCGGGGAGGGACTGCGGTATGGCTACACCTTC. Translated: CASRPGEGLRYGYTF.

Comment on this clone: The junction and the germline gene differ at one end; a read error may be behind it. The V gene is TRBV4-1, the J gene TRBJ1-4, with D unresolved. The V gene's germline CDR1 is MGHRA and CDR2 YSYEKL. This CDR3 contains 15 residues. CDR3 DNA: TGTGCCAGCAGCCCTGGGAGAGGGAGAGGTGAAAAACTGTTTTTT. Its translation is CASSPGRGRGEKLFF.

V usage is TRBV7-3 and J usage is TRBJ2-5; 9 nucleotides line up with TRBD1. Trimming at V came to 5 bases and at J to 5 bases, leaving 15 bases not matched to a gene. The CDR3 runs 17 residues. Looked up from germline, CDR1 is SGHTA and CDR2 is FQGTGA. CDR3 in DNA: TGTGCCAGCAGCCCAACGGACAGGGGTGGTATTGGGGAGACCCAGTACTTC. This translates into CASSPTDRGGIGETQYF. Complete variable domain (other parts from reference TRBV7-3 and TRBJ2-5): GAGVSQTPSNKVTEKGKYVELRCDPISGHTALYWYRQSLGQGPEFLIYFQGTGAADDSGLPNDRFFAVRPEGSVSTLKIQRTERGDSAVYLCASSPTDRGGIGETQYFGPGTRLLVL.

The chain combines TRBV5-4 with TRBJ2-3, with 7 bases lining up with TRBD1. With V trimmed by 0 bases and J by 4 bases, 2 bases remained unmatched. In germline, CDR1 is SGHNT, CDR2 YYREEE (reference sequence). This CDR3 contains 14 residues. The CDR3 DNA sequence: TGTGCCAGCAGCTTGGAGGGGGCGGCAGATACGCAGTATTTT. It encodes CASSLEGAADTQYF.

V is TRBV19 and J is TRBJ2-1; the D gene is possibly TRBD2 (5 bases). Trimming left V 3 bases short and J 8 bases short, with 11 bases between. There are 13 residues in the CDR3. Per germline, CDR1 LNHDA and CDR2 SQIVND (reference sequence). For the CDR3, the DNA is TGTGCCAGTAGTATCGGACTTATCGATGAGCAGTTCTTC. This encodes CASSIGLIDEQFF.

The chain employs TRBV9 and TRBJ2-2, with 7 nucleotides matching TRBD1. CDR1 and CDR2 from the germline V gene are SGDLS and YYNGEE. V dropped 3 bases and J dropped 6; count of bases not matched to a gene: 14. The CDR3 is made up of 17 amino acids. This chain's CDR3 is CASSAQGTSAGPGELFF. The CDR3 coding sequence is TGTGCCAGCAGCGCACAGGGGACGAGCGCTGGGCCCGGGGAGCTGTTTTTT. Based on the CDR3 plus reference TRBV9 and TRBJ2-2, the full variable domain is DSGVTQTPKHLITATGQRVTLRCSPRSGDLSVYWYQQSLDQGLQFLIQYYNGEERAKGNILERFSAQQFPDLHSELNLSSLELGDSALYFCASSAQGTSAGPGELFFGEGSRLTVL.